This record covers a single TCR beta chain. No antigen is known for it. The CDR3 has 16 amino acids. Germline V gene data show CDR1 as SGDLS and CDR2 as YYNGEE. Every CD8+ T cell subset underwent triplicate sorting at around 270,000 cells apiece. This record belongs to a study of CXCR3-negative and CXCR3-positive naive CD8 T cells. Libraries of TRB cDNA were made by 5' RACE and carried UMIs. TCRdb derives one entry per CDR3 protein from the 5' RACE reads, leaving out DNA. The listing records 100,000 to 150,000 distinct CDR3 sequences. Study-wide results and limits: Compared with CXCR3-negative naive cells, CXCR3-positive naive cells showed more hydrophobic TRB CDR3s. TRBV-TRBJ usage matched between naive CXCR3-negative and CXCR3-positive cells but not between memory cells.

The sequence was collected from a human donor in good health. Some clones in this sample may be carry-over from other donors' samples. The chain links TRBV9 to TRBJ2-1; TCRdb designates TRBD1, a call that cannot be tested without DNA. Sequenced input: naive CXCR3- CD8+ T cells from blood. Subset described: CD45RO-CCR7+CD27+CD95- naive CD8+ T cells lacking CXCR3 (TNR3-). The CDR3 loop reads CASSMPTGTSYNEQFF.